This T cell receptor beta chain came from a study of shared clonotypes between healthy human individuals. Trimming took off 4 bases at V and 2 bases at J, with 15 bases between the two ends. The CDR3 spans 16 residues. The germline gives CDR1 LGHNA, CDR2 YSLEER. The authors distributed each subset's genomic DNA evenly over several immunoSEQ plates. Produced via immunoSEQ multiplex PCR; TCRdb's table is partial and in-frame only. The sample contains 2 million to 2.5 million clones, just over 90% of which appear only once. The chain couples TRBV4-3 to TRBJ1-3, with a weak D call TRBD1 (5 bases). The sequence came from a young man in good health. Some clones in this sample may be carry-over from other donors' samples. Sequenced sample: naive CD4+ T cells from PBMCs. Subset here: CD45RA+ positively selected. The CDR3 sequence: CASSRNPGGAGNTIYF. DNA of the CDR3: TGCGCCAGCAGCCGGAACCCCGGGGGTGCTGGAAACACCATATATTTT.